Sequencing of this TCR beta chain was carried out in a study of beta chain features in type 1 diabetes. Findings and caveats of the study: Among patients with Type 1 diabetes, TCRB CDR3s were moderately but significantly shorter in every one of the four CD4+ subsets. Insertion counts at VDJ junctions were lower in type 1 diabetes patients, who also showed more deletions there. Researchers cautioned that cDNA sequencing could over-represent cells with high TCR expression.

This clone was seen only a few times. Its antigen is not known. Reverse transcribing all isolated RNA meant expressed TCRB transcripts were sequenced. Read counts averaged approximately 3.5 million for samples of naive, central memory and regulatory T cells. Assay: immunoSEQ multiplex PCR; the TCRdb copy retains only in-frame clones and omits some. The sample includes roughly 140,000 clones, 10% of them seen just once. The CDR3 extends over 16 amino acids. V was clipped by 5 bases and J by 3 bases, with 14 bases between them. CDR1 is SGHTA, CDR2 FQGNSA, per germline. A CD45RO/CCR7/CD25/CD127/CD95/CD27 panel sorted naive, central memory, regulatory and stem cell-like memory CD4+ cells.

Sample: central memory CD4+ T cells from blood. The chain has TRBV7-2 and TRBJ2-6; possibly TRBD1 for D (5 bases). The clonotype comes from a man aged 25-40 years with type 1 diabetes. Here the CDR3 DNA reads TGTGCCAGCAGCCTCGGTAGGGGTGTTGGGGCCAACGTCCTGACTTTC. Amino acids: CASSLGRGVGANVLTF.